The 14 T cell receptor beta chains in this list originate from one sample, sequenced in a study of spatial heterogeneity in lung cancer. TCRdb re-derived calls from the 5' RACE reads in MiXCR, one entry per CDR3 protein. Of about 120,000 distinct CDR3 sequences listed, less than 15% are singletons. The time point here: blood at routine non-recurrence follow-up after resection. From tumor, nontumor lung or frozen PBMC, whole RNA was taken unsorted for sequencing. This material consisted of PBMCs, taken at follow-up. The receptor set was obtained from a male donor with early-stage non-small cell lung cancer.

This clonotype was seen a handful of times. The chain recombines TRBV7-9 with TRBJ2-2; possible D gene TRBD1, 5 bases. The CDR3 contains 16 residues. Germline V gene sequence: CDR1 SEHNR, CDR2 FQNEAQ (reference sequence). Trimming pared 2 bases from V and 5 bases from J, leaving 15 bases between. CDR3 loop: CASSLNWAGLTGELFF. CDR3 sequence (DNA): TGTGCCAGCAGCTTAAATTGGGCAGGGCTGACCGGGGAGCTGTTTTTT.

This clonotype was detected many times. This rearrangement joins TRBV6-2 or TRBV6-3 to TRBJ2-5; tentative D call: TRBD2 (5 bases). Germline V lookup: CDR1 MNHEY, CDR2 SVGEGT. V lost 0 bases and J 5 bases, leaving 7 bases between the germline ends. The CDR3 totals 13 residues. CDR3: CASSYSWRETQYF. The CDR3 DNA reads as TGTGCCAGCAGTTACTCCTGGAGGGAGACCCAGTACTTC.

J is TRBJ2-5 and V is TRBV7-9; 11 bases are shared with TRBD2. CDR3 length: 14 amino acids. Trimming removed 5 bases from V and 7 bases from J; junction bases left unmatched: 6. The germline V gene has CDR1 SEHNR and CDR2 FQNEAQ (reference sequence). CDR3 amino acids: CASSPWTSGPTQYF. The CDR3 nucleotides read TGTGCCAGCAGCCCCTGGACTAGCGGGCCGACCCAGTACTTC. Full variable domain (missing parts from reference TRBV7-9 and TRBJ2-5): DTGVSQNPRHKITKRGQNVTFRCDPISEHNRLYWYRQTLGQGPEFLTYFQNEAQLEKSRLLSDRFSAERPKGSFSTLEIQRTEQGDSAMYLCASSPWTSGPTQYFGPGTRLLVL.

This clonotype was picked up many times. The chain couples TRBV28 to TRBJ1-2; D is perhaps TRBD1 (6 bases). The germline CDR1 and CDR2 sequences are MDHEN and SYDVKM. The CDR3 sequence is 12 residues long. Trimming cost V 10 bases and J 1 base, with 10 bases left between them. The CDR3 DNA is TGTGCCATAGGGGGTTTTAACTATGGCTACACCTTC. It is translated as CAIGGFNYGYTF.

This clonotype occurred many times. This chain connects TRBV11-2 to TRBJ2-1; 9 bases align to TRBD2. Germline V CDR1 and CDR2: SGHAT, FQNNGV. There are 17 residues in the CDR3. Trimming cost V 1 base and J 0 bases; bases outside gene matches: 4. The CDR3 is CASSLVRGGASYNEQFF. CDR3 bases: TGTGCCAGCAGCTTAGTTCGCGGGGGGGCCTCCTACAATGAGCAGTTCTTC.

A few counts support this clonotype. The chain employs TRBV29-1 and TRBJ2-2; TRBD2 is a possible D gene (6 bases). The CDR3 is 14 residues long. Trimming removed 3 bases from V and 4 bases from J, with 12 bases in between. Germline V gene lookup returns CDR1 SQVTM and CDR2 ANQGSEA. The CDR3 DNA sequence: TGCAGCGTTGATGGGGGGACCCTCACCGGGGAGCTGTTTTTT. Translating it yields CSVDGGTLTGELFF.

The rearrangement links TRBV28 to TRBJ2-3, with D possibly TRBD1 on 5 matching bases. Per germline, CDR1 MDHEN and CDR2 SYDVKM. V dropped 3 bases and J dropped 4 bases, with 11 bases sitting between them. This CDR3 contains 14 residues. The CDR3 sequence is CASSFLGAADTQYF. The CDR3 bases are TGTGCCAGCAGTTTTTTAGGGGCGGCAGATACGCAGTATTTT. Full variable domain (remainder filled in from reference TRBV28 and TRBJ2-3): DVKVTQSSRYLVKRTGEKVFLECVQDMDHENMFWYRQDPGLGLRLIYFSYDVKMKEKGDIPEGYSVSREKKERFSLILESASTNQTSMYLCASSFLGAADTQYFGPGTRLTVL.

This clonotype has ten or more counts. This rearrangement joins TRBV21-1 to TRBJ2-3. TRBV21-1 is a known pseudogene. This CDR3 has 11 amino acids. CDR3 bases: TGTGCCAGCCTCCGAGAAGATACGCAGTATTTT. This codes for CASLREDTQYF.

This clonotype was seen ten or more times. V gene TRBV6-6 combines with J gene TRBJ2-1, with TRBD2 identical over 8 bases. The CDR3 has 17 amino acids. Per germline, CDR1 MNHNY and CDR2 SVGAGI (reference sequence). V was pared by 2 bases and J by 3 bases, with 9 bases of the junction left unmatched. The CDR3 loop reads CASSYGLRAGGYNEQFF. The CDR3 bases are TGTGCCAGCAGTTACGGCCTCAGGGCGGGGGGCTACAATGAGCAGTTCTTC.

The gene calls are TRBV7-8 and TRBJ2-7; possible D gene TRBD2, 5 bases. The germline V gene encodes CDR1 SGHVS and CDR2 FQNEAQ. Trimming took off 8 bases at V and 2 bases at J, with 10 bases between the two ends. This CDR3 region has 12 residues. The CDR3 is CASEGEAYEQYF. Here the CDR3 DNA reads TGTGCCAGCGAGGGCGAAGCCTACGAGCAGTACTTC.

This clonotype has more than one count but fewer than ten. This chain joins TRBV2 and TRBJ1-5; D call uncertain. Germline V gene data show CDR1 as SNHLY and CDR2 as FYNNEI. V dropped 1 base and J dropped 12 bases, with 7 bases sitting between them. The CDR3 runs to 11 residues. The CDR3 loop reads CASSEGVNQHF. The CDR3 DNA reads as TGTGCCAGCAGTGAAGGGGTGAACCAGCATTTT.

The V gene is TRBV20-1, the J gene TRBJ2-3; maybe TRBD1 (5 bases). From germline, CDR1 is DFQATT and CDR2 SNEGSKA (reference sequence). The V gene lost 4 bases and the J gene lost 3 bases, with 11 bases spanning the gap. There are 13 residues in the CDR3. This CDR3 is CSAIGVWTDTQYF. The CDR3 DNA reads TGCAGTGCTATAGGGGTGTGGACAGATACGCAGTATTTT.

This clonotype came up many times. The chain carries TRBV6-5 and TRBJ2-7, with TRBD1 matching over 8 bases. The junction had 10 bases not matched to a gene; V was cut back by 5 bases and J by 10 bases. Germline lookup yields CDR1 MNHEY and CDR2 SVGAGI. The CDR3 covers 13 residues. The CDR3 DNA follows: TGTGCCAGCAGTACCCGACAGGGGAAGGGTCAGTACTTC. Translated, it gives CASSTRQGKGQYF.

This clonotype was detected ten times or more. This chain joins TRBV5-1 and TRBJ2-1; TRBD2 agrees at 12 bases. Germline CDR1 and CDR2: SGHRS and YFSETQ. V shed 0 bases and J 3 bases; nucleotides not matched to a gene: 10. The CDR3 covers 19 residues. The CDR3, as DNA: TGCGCCAGCAGCTTGGCCTATTCTAGCGGGGGGGCCTTCTACAATGAGCAGTTCTTC. This codes for CASSLAYSSGGAFYNEQFF.